The text below deals with one T cell receptor (beta chain). The antigen is unknown. These data originate in a study of CD8 T cells in ankylosing spondylitis. Study outcomes and limitations: Within ankylosing spondylitis blood, a TCR beta motif made up of several highly homologous variants appeared to be characteristic.

Each CDR3 protein gets one entry after TCRdb re-called the 5' RACE reads with MiXCR. The sample includes 250,000 to 400,000 distinct CDR3 sequences, roughly 12% of them seen just once. The TCR was taken from a female donor with ankylosing spondylitis or in good health (not recorded which). The sample consisted of blood, either unsorted or a sorted T cell fraction (not recorded which).

The CDR3 protein is CASSQWGKGANVLTF. The CDR3 nucleotides read TGTGCCAGCAGCCAATGGGGAAAGGGGGCCAACGTCCTGACTTTC. The chain combines TRBV3-1 with TRBJ2-6; D call uncertain. V lost 2 bases to trimming and J lost 4 bases, with 9 bases between them. Germline-derived CDR1 and CDR2 are LGHDT and YNNKEL (reference sequence). The CDR3 consists of 15 residues.